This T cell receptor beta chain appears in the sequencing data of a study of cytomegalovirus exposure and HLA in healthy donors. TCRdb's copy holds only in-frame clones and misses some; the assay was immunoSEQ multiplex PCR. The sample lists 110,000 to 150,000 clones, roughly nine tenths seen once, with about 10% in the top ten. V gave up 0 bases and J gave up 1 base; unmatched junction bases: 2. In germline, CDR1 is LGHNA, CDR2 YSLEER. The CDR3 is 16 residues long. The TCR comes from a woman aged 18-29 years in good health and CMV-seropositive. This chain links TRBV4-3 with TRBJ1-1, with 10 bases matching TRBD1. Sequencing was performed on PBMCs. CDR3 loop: CASSQDDRGQNTEAFF. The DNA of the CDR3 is TGCGCCAGCAGCCAAGATGACAGGGGGCAGAACACTGAAGCTTTCTTT.